The sample holds many counts of the clone carrying this TCR beta chain. What it recognizes is unknown. This record belongs to a study of T cells in Graves' hyperthyroidism and ophthalmopathy. Study-wide findings and caveats: From stable hyperthyroidism, ophthalmopathy was separated by a 13 V-J model. Most thyroid clonotypes with frequency above 0.001 were detected in blood.

Amplification of TCR beta CDR3 regions was performed using RNA transcripts as template. Using the HTBI primer set, a first-round RT-PCR was run on the TCR CDR3. Using its own MiXCR run on the multiplex PCR reads, TCRdb lists one record per CDR3 protein. The sample gives 300,000 to 350,000 distinct CDR3 sequences, roughly 14% of which show up once; around 24% is in the top ten. Unmatched junction bases numbered 3, after V lost 4 bases and J lost 5 bases. The CDR3 has 14 residues. CDR1 is DFQATT and CDR2 is SNEGSKA in the germline V gene (reference sequence). Each patient was aged 18 to 65 and had newly diagnosed hyperthyroidism of under 2 months' duration.

The clonotype originates from a woman aged 25 to 39 with Graves' hyperthyroidism. This chain connects TRBV20-1 to TRBJ2-1; TRBD2 matches at 12 bases. Specimen: blood. The CDR3 protein is CSATSGRGDNEQFF. DNA for the CDR3: TGCAGTGCTACTAGCGGGAGGGGCGACAATGAGCAGTTCTTC.